This TCR beta chain was sequenced during a study of cytomegalovirus exposure and HLA in healthy donors. The wider study: Within the Caucasian-associated ancestry cluster were more than 75% of the approximately 400 genotyped donors. General study findings and limits: Sequencing likely produced, as an artifact, a cluster of highly shared sequence variants.

The PCR used 60 Vbeta and 13 Jbeta primers. Profiling relied on immunoSEQ multiplex PCR, and the TCRdb table lists in-frame clones only, not all of them. The data show fewer than 60,000 clones, 72% seen once. Comments on this clone: Its antigen is unidentified.

The CDR3 has 15 amino acids. Germline loops: CDR1 MNHEY, CDR2 SMNVEV (reference sequence). Trimming at V came to 5 bases and at J to 5 bases, leaving 6 bases not matched to a gene. The origin of this receptor is a woman aged 45 to 65 in good health and CMV-seropositive. The chain has TRBV27 and TRBJ2-2; 9 positions agree with TRBD1. The sequenced material came from PBMCs. CDR3: CASSPGQGGTGELFF. The CDR3 DNA sequence: TGTGCCAGCAGTCCGGGACAGGGCGGGACCGGGGAGCTGTTTTTT.